A single sample gave rise to the 3 T cell receptor beta chains below, sequenced in a study of tumor and adjacent non-tumor tissue in lung cancer. TCRbeta libraries were built with three rounds of nested PCR, modified from ARM-PCR. Each CDR3 protein gets one entry after TCRdb re-called the multiplex PCR reads with MiXCR. There are 200,000 or so distinct CDR3 sequences in the sample; about 71% occur only once, and approximately 26% lies in the top ten. This sample's RNA came from whole unsorted tissue. Specimen: lung tumor tissue. Receptors originate from a man between 60 and 75 years old with non-small cell lung cancer.

The chain carries TRBV4-2 and TRBJ1-2, with D unclear. The V gene's germline CDR1 is LGHNA and CDR2 YNFKEQ. CDR3 length equals 15 residues. Trimming took 10 bases from V and 9 from J, leaving 27 bases between them. The CDR3 DNA sequence: TGTGCCAACAACCAAGATTCGGGGTGCGCCGGAAGCTACACCTTC. It translates to CANNQDSGCAGSYTF.

V and J are TRBV12-3 or TRBV12-4 and TRBJ2-1; possible D gene TRBD2, 6 bases. There are 14 residues in the CDR3. Deletions cut 6 bases from V and 14 bases from J, with 23 bases between. The CDR3 sequence: CASRWTLEGNEEFF. The CDR3, as DNA: TGTGCCAGCAGATGGACCTTGGAGGGGAACGAGGAGTTCTTC.

This clonotype was seen more than once but under ten times. A much larger clone sits a single nucleotide away, making a read error possible. V usage is TRBV6-5 and J usage is TRBJ1-1, with 9 bases that match TRBD1. The CDR3 has 15 amino acids. The germline CDR1 and CDR2 sequences are MNHEY and SVGAGI. CDR3 nucleotides: TGTGCCAACAGTTACTACGGGACAGGGATTAGTGAAGCTTTCTTT. It translates to CANSYYGTGISEAFF.